Listed below are T cell receptor beta chains from one sample, sequenced in a study of cytomegalovirus exposure and HLA in healthy donors. Sequencing was performed with immunoSEQ multiplex PCR; in TCRdb, only in-frame clones are kept and a portion is missing. Here the sample spans about 190,000 clones, roughly 81% being singletons. Sequencing was performed on PBMCs. The source is a young woman in good health and CMV-seropositive. The CDR3 runs from the conserved cysteine through the conserved F or W. Fields, in order: J gene, clone size, CDR3 length, D gene, V gene, CDR3 protein, CDR3 DNA. A D gene is named only where the DNA matches it firmly. The size of a clone is reported for some rows only, either as once, few or many, or as a class for expanded clones.

TRBJ2-5,NA,14,TRBD1,TRBV5-1,CASSSQGIGETQYF,TGCGCCAGCAGCTCACAGGGGATAGGGGAGACCCAGTACTTC
TRBJ2-3,NA,18,NA,TRBV29-1,CSVAHLSRAQGKKDTQYF,TGCAGCGTTGCGCACCTGAGCCGGGCACAGGGAAAAAAAGATACGCAGTATTTT
TRBJ1-6,once,16,NA,TRBV7-3,CASSPTQDTYNSPLHF,TGTGCCAGCAGCCCCACCCAAGATACTTATAATTCACCCCTCCACTTT
TRBJ2-7,NA,14,TRBD1,TRBV6-6,CASNAPDRGHEQYF,TGTGCCAGCAATGCGCCGGACAGGGGCCACGAGCAGTACTTC
TRBJ1-2,NA,12,NA,TRBV19,CASLDTRYGYTF,TGTGCCAGTTTGGACACCCGCTATGGCTACACCTTC
TRBJ2-1,few,17,TRBD2,TRBV5-6,CASSSPGGGPIYNEQFF,TGTGCCAGCAGCTCGCCCGGGGGGGGCCCCATCTACAATGAGCAGTTCTTC
TRBJ2-3,NA,16,TRBD2,TRBV4-3,CASSQVSGGHTDTQYF,TGCGCCAGCAGCCAGGTTAGCGGGGGCCACACAGATACGCAGTATTTT
TRBJ1-2,NA,19,TRBD1,TRBV7-9,CASSHSRGGTGFTNYGYTF,TGTGCCAGCAGTCACTCGCGTGGGGGGACAGGATTTACTAACTATGGCTACACCTTC
TRBJ1-2,NA,15,NA,TRBV7-9,CASSFSQTANYGYTF,TGTGCCAGCAGTTTTTCCCAAACAGCTAACTATGGCTACACCTTC
TRBJ2-1,NA,15,TRBD1,TRBV7-9,CASSSRDRVYNEQFF,TGTGCCAGCAGCTCCCGGGACAGGGTCTACAATGAGCAGTTCTTC
TRBJ2-1,NA,12,NA,TRBV7-2,CATATVRNEQFF,TGTGCCACCGCGACTGTTCGGAATGAGCAGTTCTTC
TRBJ2-3,NA,13,NA,TRBV19,CASTPRGEDTQYF,TGTGCCAGTACCCCCAGGGGGGAAGATACGCAGTATTTT
TRBJ1-2,NA,15,NA,TRBV27,CASSLGAGRPNGYTF,TGTGCCAGCAGTTTAGGGGCGGGGCGGCCGAATGGCTACACCTTC
TRBJ1-1,few,14,TRBD1,TRBV18,CASSPYRGLTEAFF,TGTGCCAGCTCACCATACAGGGGGCTAACTGAAGCTTTCTTT
TRBJ1-6,once,12,NA,TRBV30,CAWRPSDSPLHF,TGTGCCTGGAGGCCCTCGGATTCACCCCTCCACTTT
TRBJ2-3,NA,15,TRBD2,TRBV7-2,CASLPGGRDPGTQYF,TGTGCCTCCCTTCCGGGCGGGAGAGACCCCGGTACGCAGTATTTT
TRBJ2-2,NA,15,TRBD2,TRBV10-3,CAISGDERGTGELFF,TGTGCCATCAGTGGGGACGAGCGGGGTACCGGGGAGCTGTTTTTT
TRBJ1-2,NA,15,TRBD1,TRBV7-9,CASSLARTGDFGYTF,TGTGCCAGCAGCTTAGCAAGGACAGGGGATTTTGGCTACACCTTC
TRBJ2-2,NA,15,NA,TRBV11-3,CASSDPGGWGGELFF,TGTGCCAGCAGCGACCCCGGGGGTTGGGGCGGGGAGCTGTTTTTT
TRBJ2-7,NA,14,TRBD1,TRBV27,CASSFRDSLYEQYF,TGTGCCAGCAGTTTCCGGGACAGCCTCTACGAGCAGTACTTC
TRBJ2-5,NA,13,NA,TRBV11-3,CASSQGDQETQYF,TGTGCCAGCAGCCAAGGGGACCAAGAGACCCAGTACTTC
TRBJ1-2,NA,14,TRBD1,TRBV18,CASSPGTGNYGYTF,TGTGCCAGCTCTCCTGGGACAGGGAACTATGGCTACACCTTC
TRBJ2-3,NA,14,NA,TRBV2,CASSDSGSTDTQYF,TGTGCCAGCAGTGATAGCGGAAGCACAGATACGCAGTATTTT
TRBJ2-6,NA,17,NA,TRBV11-2,CASSLWLAATGANVLTF,TGTGCCAGCAGCTTATGGCTAGCTGCAACTGGGGCCAACGTCCTGACTTTC
TRBJ1-6,NA,15,TRBD1,TRBV9,CASSAGTGDNSPLHF,TGTGCCAGCAGCGCGGGGACAGGGGATAATTCACCCCTCCACTTT
TRBJ2-3,NA,15,TRBD2,TRBV7-2,CASSSRGSGADTQYF,TGTGCCAGCAGCTCACGCGGTAGCGGGGCCGATACGCAGTATTTT
TRBJ2-7,NA,12,NA,TRBV7-6,CASSPRGYEQYF,TGTGCCAGCAGCCCGCGGGGCTACGAGCAGTACTTC
TRBJ2-2,few,13,NA,TRBV2,CASNGQNTGELFF,TGTGCCAGCAATGGCCAGAACACCGGGGAGCTGTTTTTT
TRBJ2-7,NA,21,TRBD2,TRBV7-3,CASSPQGRGLAGSTSTFKQYF,TGTGCCAGCAGCCCCCAAGGGCGGGGACTAGCGGGTTCAACTTCTACCTTCAAGCAGTACTTC
TRBJ2-5,NA,15,NA,TRBV5-1,CASRPGGAPGETQYF,TGCGCCAGCAGACCCGGGGGAGCGCCGGGGGAGACCCAGTACTTC
TRBJ2-1,NA,17,NA,TRBV7-2,CASSSTPGRGSFNEQFF,TGTGCCAGCAGCTCTACCCCAGGCAGGGGATCCTTCAATGAGCAGTTCTTC
TRBJ1-1,NA,13,NA,TRBV15,CATSRVGANEAFF,TGTGCCACCAGCAGAGTTGGGGCGAATGAAGCTTTCTTT
TRBJ2-6,once,18,NA,TRBV5-1,CASTSGGRILSGANVLTF,TGCGCCAGCACCTCCGGGGGGCGCATCCTCTCTGGGGCCAACGTCCTGACTTTC
TRBJ1-6,NA,15,NA,TRBV6-1,CACYLGQGSNSPLHF,TGTGCCTGTTACCTCGGGCAGGGATCCAATTCACCCCTCCACTTT
TRBJ2-1,few,16,TRBD2,TRBV29-1,CSVEDQSGRAHNEQFF,TGCAGCGTTGAAGATCAGAGCGGGAGGGCCCACAATGAGCAGTTCTTC
TRBJ1-1,NA,17,TRBD1,TRBV28,CASSLLWGTGPNTEAFF,TGTGCCAGCAGTTTATTGTGGGGGACAGGTCCGAACACTGAAGCTTTCTTT
TRBJ1-6,NA,13,NA,TRBV6-5,CASRSEGISPLHF,TGTGCCAGCCGCTCGGAGGGAATTTCACCCCTCCACTTT
TRBJ1-2,NA,14,TRBD1,TRBV6-5,CASRYRGGSYGYTF,TGTGCCAGCAGATACAGGGGGGGAAGCTATGGCTACACCTTC
TRBJ2-6,NA,16,TRBD1,TRBV5-4,CASSRDSDSGANVLTF,TGTGCCAGCAGCCGGGACAGTGACTCTGGGGCCAACGTCCTGACTTTC
TRBJ2-2,NA,18,TRBD2,TRBV19,CASSTGLAGGKSTGELFF,TGTGCCAGTAGTACCGGACTAGCGGGGGGGAAGAGCACCGGGGAGCTGTTTTTT
TRBJ2-1,NA,13,NA,TRBV7-3,CASSLRAGVVQFF,TGTGCCAGCAGCTTAAGAGCGGGTGTCGTGCAGTTCTTC
TRBJ2-3,NA,16,TRBD2,TRBV5-6,CASNPRGGRSTDTQYF,TGTGCCAGCAACCCCCGGGGGGGGAGGAGCACAGATACGCAGTATTTT
TRBJ2-7,few,11,NA,TRBV29-1,CSARTSYEQYF,TGCAGCGCCAGGACAAGTTACGAGCAGTACTTC